What follows describes a single T cell receptor (beta chain). Clones were sequenced by immunoSEQ multiplex PCR, and TCRdb holds only the in-frame ones, with some missing. The profile shows 310,000 or so clones, approximately 85% of them singletons. The sample comes from a study of blood T cell repertoires in COVID-19. V shed 0 bases and J 2 bases; nucleotides not matched to a gene: 11. Germline CDR1 is SGDLS and CDR2 is YYNGEE. CDR3 length equals 17 residues. The chain carries TRBV9 and TRBJ2-7, with 7 bases lining up with TRBD2. Sequencing was done on a sample of peripheral blood. The sequence was collected from a woman between 45 and 65 years old with acute or convalescent COVID-19. The CDR3 DNA is TGTGCCAGCAGCGTAGCTACGGAGGCTAGCGGACCCTACGAGCAGTACTTC. Protein product: CASSVATEASGPYEQYF.